The source of this T cell receptor (beta chain) is a study of blood T cell repertoires in COVID-19. Authors' analysis steps: Estimated nucleated cell counts came from reference gene primer amplification. The protocol was immunoSEQ multiplex PCR, while the TCRdb copy is restricted to in-frame clones and leaves out a portion. That table furnishes V, J and clone size, whereas the DNA furnished D and trimming. The data show roughly 130,000 clones, about 86% seen once. Trimming took 7 bases from V and 3 from J, leaving 15 bases between them. The CDR3 totals 14 residues. The germline CDR1 and CDR2 sequences are MRHNA and SNTAGT.

The sample taken for sequencing was peripheral blood. This rearrangement joins TRBV6-4 to TRBJ1-2, with D maybe TRBD1 (5 bases). The source of this sequence is a woman aged 50 to 65 with acute or convalescent COVID-19. This chain's CDR3 is CASKTGREDYGYTF. The DNA for the CDR3 is TGTGCCAGCAAGACGGGCAGGGAGGACTATGGCTACACCTTC.